This TCR beta chain stems from a study of monozygotic twins with inflammatory bowel disease. The CDR3 sequence is 12 residues long. CDR1 and CDR2 from the germline V gene are SGHNT and YENEEA. UMIs that had a 6-nucleotide sample barcode were put in using template switching. TCRdb reprocessed the 5' RACE reads, keeping one entry per CDR3 protein, no DNA. The table lists about 41,000 distinct CDR3 sequences. Sequenced: blood. The chain links TRBV11-3 to TRBJ2-2; TCRdb gives TRBD1 as the D gene, but with no DNA this cannot be confirmed. The sequence derives from a human donor with ulcerative colitis or Crohn's disease, or a healthy co-twin of an affected twin (not recorded which). This chain's CDR3 is CASSPGTGELFF.